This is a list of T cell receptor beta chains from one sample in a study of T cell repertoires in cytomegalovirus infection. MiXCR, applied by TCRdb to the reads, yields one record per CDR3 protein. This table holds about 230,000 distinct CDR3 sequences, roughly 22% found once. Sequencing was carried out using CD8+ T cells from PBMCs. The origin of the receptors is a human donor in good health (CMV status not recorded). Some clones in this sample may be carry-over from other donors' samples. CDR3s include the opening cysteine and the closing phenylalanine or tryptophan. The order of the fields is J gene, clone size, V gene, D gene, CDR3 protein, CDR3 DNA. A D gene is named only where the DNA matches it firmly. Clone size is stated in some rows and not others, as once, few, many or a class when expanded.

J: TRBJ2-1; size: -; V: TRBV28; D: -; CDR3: CASSFSEQFF; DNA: TGTGCCAGCAGTTTCAGTGAGCAGTTCTTC
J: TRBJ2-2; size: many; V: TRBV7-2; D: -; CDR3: CASSFGELFF; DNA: TGTGCCAGCAGCTTCGGGGAGCTGTTTTTT
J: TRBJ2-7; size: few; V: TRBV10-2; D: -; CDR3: CASSESRGDSYEQYF; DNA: TGCGCCAGCAGTGAGTCCAGGGGGGACTCCTACGAGCAGTACTTC
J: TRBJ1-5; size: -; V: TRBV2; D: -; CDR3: CASNSYSNQPQHF; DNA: TGTGCCAGCAACAGCTATAGCAATCAGCCCCAGCATTTT
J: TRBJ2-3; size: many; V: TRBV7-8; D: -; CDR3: CASSLGADHTGNTDTQYF; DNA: TGTGCCAGCAGCTTAGGAGCGGACCACACCGGAAACACAGATACGCAGTATTTT
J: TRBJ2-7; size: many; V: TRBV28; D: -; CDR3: CASSASMPGDEQYF; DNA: TGTGCCAGCAGTGCGAGCATGCCCGGGGACGAGCAGTACTTC
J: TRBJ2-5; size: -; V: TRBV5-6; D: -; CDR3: CASSLSHSLETQYF; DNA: TGTGCCAGCAGCTTGTCGCATAGCTTAGAGACCCAGTACTTC
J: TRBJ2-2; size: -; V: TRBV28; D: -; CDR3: CASSPNRFTGELFF; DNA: TGTGCCAGCAGTCCAAACAGATTTACCGGGGAGCTGTTTTTT
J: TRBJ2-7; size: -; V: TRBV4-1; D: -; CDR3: CASSQDSPGPWEQYF; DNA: TGCGCCAGCAGCCAAGATTCGCCAGGGCCGTGGGAGCAGTACTTC
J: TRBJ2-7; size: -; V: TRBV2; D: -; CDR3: CASRTIYEQYF; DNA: TGTGCCAGCAGGACGATCTACGAGCAGTACTTC
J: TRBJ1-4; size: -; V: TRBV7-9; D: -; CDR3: CASSHPLQGGEERVF; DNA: TGTGCCAGCAGCCATCCCCTCCAAGGAGGGGAAGAGAGGGTTTTT
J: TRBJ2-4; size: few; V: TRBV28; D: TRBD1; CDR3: CASSPRGLENIQYF; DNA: TGTGCCAGCAGTCCCAGGGGGCTGGAAAACATTCAGTACTTC
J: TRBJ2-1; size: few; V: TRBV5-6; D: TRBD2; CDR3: CASSLAGVDNEQFF; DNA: TGTGCCAGCAGTCTAGCGGGGGTTGACAATGAGCAGTTCTTC
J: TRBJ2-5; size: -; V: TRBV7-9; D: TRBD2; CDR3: CASSSTSDSETQYF; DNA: TGTGCCAGCAGCTCGACTAGCGATTCAGAGACCCAGTACTTC
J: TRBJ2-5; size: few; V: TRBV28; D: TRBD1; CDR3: CASSEDRVGETQYF; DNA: TGTGCCAGCAGTGAGGACAGGGTAGGGGAGACCCAGTACTTC
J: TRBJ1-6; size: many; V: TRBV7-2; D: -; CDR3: CASSTFGRSLHF; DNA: TGTGCCAGCAGCACCTTTGGGCGTAGTCTTCACTTT
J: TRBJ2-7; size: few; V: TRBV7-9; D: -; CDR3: CASSPDFRAGEQYF; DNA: TGTGCCAGCAGCCCCGATTTCAGGGCGGGAGAGCAGTACTTC
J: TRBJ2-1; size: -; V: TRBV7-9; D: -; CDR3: CASAVPANEQFF; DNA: TGTGCCAGCGCGGTTCCTGCGAATGAGCAGTTCTTC
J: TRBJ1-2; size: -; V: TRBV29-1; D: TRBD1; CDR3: CSVEGQEGHGYTF; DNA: TGCAGCGTTGAGGGACAGGAGGGCCATGGCTACACCTTC
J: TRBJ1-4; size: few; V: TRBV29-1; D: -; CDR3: CSVEDLGMGEKLFF; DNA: TGCAGCGTTGAAGATCTGGGCATGGGGGAGAAACTGTTTTTT
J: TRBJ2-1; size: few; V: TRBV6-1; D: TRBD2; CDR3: CASILLAGGGNEQFF; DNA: TGTGCCAGCATTCTCCTAGCGGGGGGCGGGAATGAGCAGTTCTTC
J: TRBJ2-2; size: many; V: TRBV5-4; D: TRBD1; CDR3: CASSTAPGQGTGELFF; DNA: TGTGCCAGCAGCACCGCCCCGGGACAGGGTACCGGGGAGCTGTTTTTT
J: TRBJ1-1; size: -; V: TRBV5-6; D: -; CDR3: CASSAVDPLNTEAFF; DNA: TGTGCCAGCAGCGCCGTAGACCCATTGAACACTGAAGCTTTCTTT
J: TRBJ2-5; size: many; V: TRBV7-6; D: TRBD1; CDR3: CASSQGDRVRETQYF; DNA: TGTGCCAGCAGCCAAGGGGACAGGGTTAGGGAGACCCAGTACTTC
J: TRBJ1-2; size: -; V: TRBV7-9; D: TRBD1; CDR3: CASSILDRGRDGYTF; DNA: TGTGCCAGCAGCATACTGGACAGGGGGCGTGATGGCTACACCTTC
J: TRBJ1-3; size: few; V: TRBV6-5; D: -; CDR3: CASSSNPTPGNTIYF; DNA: TGTGCCAGCAGTTCTAACCCGACACCTGGAAACACCATATATTTT
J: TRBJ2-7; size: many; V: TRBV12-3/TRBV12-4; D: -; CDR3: CASSLSLGGQLEQYF; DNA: TGTGCCAGCAGTTTATCACTTGGGGGGCAGCTCGAGCAGTACTTC
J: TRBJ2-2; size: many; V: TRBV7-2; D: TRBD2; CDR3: CASSLTLAGWAGELFF; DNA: TGTGCCAGCAGCTTAACACTAGCGGGGTGGGCCGGGGAGCTGTTTTTT
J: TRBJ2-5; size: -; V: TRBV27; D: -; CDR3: CASNWGETQYF; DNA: TGTGCCAGCAATTGGGGAGAGACCCAGTACTTC
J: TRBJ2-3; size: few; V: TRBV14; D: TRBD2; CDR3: CASSQAPWGGPDTQYF; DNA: TGTGCCAGCAGCCAAGCGCCCTGGGGGGGACCAGATACGCAGTATTTT
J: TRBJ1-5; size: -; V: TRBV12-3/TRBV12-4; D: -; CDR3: CASREAGNQPQHF; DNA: TGTGCCAGCAGGGAGGCGGGCAATCAGCCCCAGCATTTT
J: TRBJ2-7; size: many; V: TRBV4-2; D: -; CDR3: CASSQDFGGGEQYF; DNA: TGTGCCAGCAGCCAAGACTTCGGGGGCGGTGAGCAGTACTTC
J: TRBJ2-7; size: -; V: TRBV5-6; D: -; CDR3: CASSLDIGTYEQYF; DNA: TGTGCCAGCAGCTTGGATATAGGGACCTACGAGCAGTACTTC
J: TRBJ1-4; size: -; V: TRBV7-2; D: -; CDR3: CASSRSLNEKLFF; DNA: TGTGCCAGCTCTAGGTCGCTTAATGAAAAACTGTTTTTT
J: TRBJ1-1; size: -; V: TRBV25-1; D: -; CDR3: CASSTGRSTEAFF; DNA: TGTGCCAGCAGCACAGGCCGCAGCACTGAAGCTTTCTTT
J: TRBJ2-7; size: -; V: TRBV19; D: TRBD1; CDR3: CASSIRRDRDYEQYF; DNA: TGTGCCAGTAGTATAAGGCGGGACAGGGACTACGAGCAGTACTTC
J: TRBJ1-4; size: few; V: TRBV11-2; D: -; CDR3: CASSDGTTTNEKLFF; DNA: TGTGCCAGCAGCGACGGGACAACAACTAATGAAAAACTGTTTTTT
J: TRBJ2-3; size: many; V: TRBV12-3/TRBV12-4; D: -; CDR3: CASSLVLSTDTQYF; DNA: TGTGCCAGCAGTTTAGTCCTCAGCACAGATACGCAGTATTTT
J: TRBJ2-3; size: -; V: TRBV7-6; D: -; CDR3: CASGDGGPGDTQYF; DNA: TGTGCCAGCGGAGACGGGGGGCCCGGAGATACGCAGTATTTT
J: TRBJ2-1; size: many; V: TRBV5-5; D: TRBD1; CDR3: CASSGTANEQFF; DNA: TGTGCCAGCAGCGGGACAGCCAATGAGCAGTTCTTC
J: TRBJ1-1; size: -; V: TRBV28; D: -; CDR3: CASSPPGEVNTEAFF; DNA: TGTGCCAGCAGTCCCCCGGGTGAGGTGAACACTGAAGCTTTCTTT
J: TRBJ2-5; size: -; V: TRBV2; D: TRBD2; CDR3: CASSAASDLELGTSGGYQETQYF; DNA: TGTGCCAGCAGTGCGGCTAGCGACCTCGAGTTAGGGACTAGCGGGGGGTACCAAGAGACCCAGTACTTC
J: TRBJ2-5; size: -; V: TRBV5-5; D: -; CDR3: CASSLYTGSAETQYF; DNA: TGTGCCAGCAGCTTGTATACAGGGTCAGCGGAGACCCAGTACTTC